Listed below are T cell receptor beta chains from one sample, sequenced in a study of T cell responses to AZD1222 COVID-19 vaccine. The table came from immunoSEQ multiplex PCR; TCRdb's copy has only in-frame clones and leaves some out. The sample includes about 160,000 clones, roughly 90% seen only once; the top ten take 4.3%. Material: peripheral blood, obtained 28 days after the second AZD1222 dose. The receptors were gathered from an adult who received the AZD1222 COVID-19 vaccine. CDR3s leave out the opening cysteine and the closing phenylalanine or tryptophan.

j_gene: TRBJ2-7
v_gene: TRBV6-5
CDR3aa: ASSVRGYEQY

j_gene: TRBJ2-3
v_gene: TRBV5-1
CDR3aa: ASSLGSDTQY

j_gene: TRBJ2-7
v_gene: TRBV27
CDR3aa: ASRYTTGQSYEQY

j_gene: TRBJ2-6
v_gene: TRBV5-6
CDR3aa: ASSLGGISGANVLT

j_gene: TRBJ1-2
v_gene: TRBV2
CDR3aa: ASRGGAEGYT

j_gene: TRBJ2-1
v_gene: TRBV7-3
CDR3aa: ASSFFKGNEQF

j_gene: TRBJ1-1
v_gene: TRBV9
CDR3aa: ASSAWEGTEAF

j_gene: TRBJ2-6
v_gene: TRBV7-9
CDR3aa: ASSSSDGAYESGANVLT

j_gene: TRBJ2-7
v_gene: TRBV4-2
CDR3aa: ASGAGVGEQY

j_gene: TRBJ1-2
v_gene: TRBV19
CDR3aa: ATTEQYYGYT